This TCR beta chain was obtained from a study of blood T cell repertoires in COVID-19 (TCRdb year 2020). Background on the whole study: The collaborator samples originated in the United States, Italy and Spain and spanned the acute and convalescent phases of COVID-19. A freely available public database, intended as a resource for researchers studying the immune response to SARS-CoV-2, is where the repertoires were released. The material from the prospective study consisted of cDNA or gDNA derived from T cells, B-cell-depleted T cells, or PBMCs. A de-identified subject ID, COVID-19 status, age in years and sex were almost always included in the sample metadata. Where available, HLA class I and class II types were taken from metadata supplied by the sample provider and were not determined by assay-based typing. Subjects who had been exposed to COVID-19, were actively infected with it, or had recovered from it provided the deeply sampled blood TCRbeta repertoires that made up the dataset. The samples were drawn from two sources: the first 160 participants of the ongoing ImmuneRACE study, and 950 to 1,500 subjects contributed by 6 global collaborators.

TCRbeta CDR3 regions were amplified from genomic DNA by means of the immunoSEQ Assay, a bias-controlled multiplex PCR. In the source study's methods: Within the assay, amplification of reference gene primers was used to estimate how many nucleated cells each sample contained. To quantify the absolute abundance of each unique TCRbeta CDR3 rearrangement, sequence reads were collapsed and filtered. For each sample, productive Simpson clonality was calculated as the square root of Simpson's diversity index across productive rearrangements. TCRdb's version of the immuneACCESS table is confined to in-frame rearrangements and falls short of the full clone set. An unresolved V gene accounts for under half of the shortfall where checked; the remainder is of unknown origin. V, J and clone size were drawn from that table, and D and trimming were deduced from the DNA. The sample records roughly 60,000 clones, 84% of which are singletons. The ten largest clones take up 5.6% of the sample.

Here is what the overall study found, with its caveats: How much clinical and demographic metadata was included differed by source and by participant, and the metadata was provided uncurated.

Via the germline V gene, CDR1 is KGHDR and CDR2 SFDVKD. Including cysteine and phenylalanine, the CDR3 has 15 amino acids. Only CDR3 DNA remains: 45 bases, in frame from the first base. V is pared back by 2 bases and J by 7 bases, with 16 bases lying between the germline termini. A word on this clone: Its binding antigen is unknown. Base qualities are missing; no much larger clone stands one base away.

Each collaborating institution followed its own protocols to collect whole blood in K2EDTA tubes. Collaborator samples were shipped for TCRbeta analysis as frozen whole blood, isolated PBMCs, or DNA extracted from either sample type. This clonotype originated in a woman aged 55-69 years with acute or convalescent COVID-19. This chain is built from TRBV24-1 and TRBJ1-1; 6 matching bases give a weak D call of TRBD1. Sequenced sample: peripheral blood. In nucleotides, the sequence is TGTGCCACCAGTGATTCGGGAACAGGGCCCCTTGAAGCTTTCTTT. It translates as CATSDSGTGPLEAFF.